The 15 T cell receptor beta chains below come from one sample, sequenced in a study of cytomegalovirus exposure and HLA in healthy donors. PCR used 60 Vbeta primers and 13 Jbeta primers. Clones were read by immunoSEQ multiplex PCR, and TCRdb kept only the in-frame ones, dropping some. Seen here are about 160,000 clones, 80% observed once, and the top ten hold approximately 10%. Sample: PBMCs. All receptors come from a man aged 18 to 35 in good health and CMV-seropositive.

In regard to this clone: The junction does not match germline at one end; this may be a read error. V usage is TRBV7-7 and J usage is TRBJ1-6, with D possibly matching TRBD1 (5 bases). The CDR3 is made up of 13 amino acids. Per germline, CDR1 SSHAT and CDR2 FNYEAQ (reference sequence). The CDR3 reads CASSSTANSPLHF. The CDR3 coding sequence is TGTGCTAGCAGTTCGACAGCAAATTCACCCCTCCACTTT.

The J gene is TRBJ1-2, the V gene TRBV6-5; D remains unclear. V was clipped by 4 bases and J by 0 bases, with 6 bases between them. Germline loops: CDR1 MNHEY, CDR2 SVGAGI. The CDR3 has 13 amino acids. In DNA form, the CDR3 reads TGTGCCAGCAGTTCGGGTACTAACTATGGCTACACCTTC. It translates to CASSSGTNYGYTF.

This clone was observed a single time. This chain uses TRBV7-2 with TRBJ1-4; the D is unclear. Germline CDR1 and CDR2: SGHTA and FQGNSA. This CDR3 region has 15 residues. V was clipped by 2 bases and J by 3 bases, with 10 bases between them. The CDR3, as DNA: TGTGCCAGCAGCTTACACGTTAGAGCTAATGAAAAACTGTTTTTT. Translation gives CASSLHVRANEKLFF.

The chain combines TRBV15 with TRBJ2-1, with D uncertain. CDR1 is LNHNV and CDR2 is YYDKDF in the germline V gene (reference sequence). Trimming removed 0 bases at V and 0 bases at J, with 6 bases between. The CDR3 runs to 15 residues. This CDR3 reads CATSRDSDSYNEQFF. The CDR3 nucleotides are TGTGCCACCAGCAGAGACAGCGACTCCTACAATGAGCAGTTCTTC. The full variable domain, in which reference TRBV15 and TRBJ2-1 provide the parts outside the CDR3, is DAMVIQNPRYQVTQFGKPVTLSCSQTLNHNVMYWYQQKSSQAPKLLFHYYDKDFNNEADTPDNFQSRRPNTSFCFLDIRSPGLGDTAMYLCATSRDSDSYNEQFFGPGTRLTVL.

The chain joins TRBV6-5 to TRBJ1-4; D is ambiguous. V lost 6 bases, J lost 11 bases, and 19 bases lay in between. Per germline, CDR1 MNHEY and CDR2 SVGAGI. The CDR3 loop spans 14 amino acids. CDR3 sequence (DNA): TGTGCCAGCAGCTACAGATTTTCTGGGGAGAAACTGTTTTTT. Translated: CASSYRFSGEKLFF.

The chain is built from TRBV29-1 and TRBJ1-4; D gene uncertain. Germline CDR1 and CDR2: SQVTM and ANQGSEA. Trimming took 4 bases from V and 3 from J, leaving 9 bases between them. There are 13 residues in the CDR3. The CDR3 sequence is CSVAGSPNEKLFF. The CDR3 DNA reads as TGCAGCGTTGCAGGATCTCCTAATGAAAAACTGTTTTTT. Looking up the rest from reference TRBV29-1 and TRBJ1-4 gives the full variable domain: SAVISQKPSRDICQRGTSLTIQCQVDSQVTMMFWYRQQPGQSLTLIATANQGSEATYESGFVIDKFPISRPNLTFSTLTVSNMSPEDSSIYLCSVAGSPNEKLFFGSGTQLSVL.

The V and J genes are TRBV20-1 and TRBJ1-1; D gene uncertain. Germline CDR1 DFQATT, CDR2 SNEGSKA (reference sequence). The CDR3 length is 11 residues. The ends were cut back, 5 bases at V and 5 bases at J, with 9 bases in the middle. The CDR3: CSARSETEAFF. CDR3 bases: TGCAGTGCTCGGAGTGAGACTGAAGCTTTCTTT.

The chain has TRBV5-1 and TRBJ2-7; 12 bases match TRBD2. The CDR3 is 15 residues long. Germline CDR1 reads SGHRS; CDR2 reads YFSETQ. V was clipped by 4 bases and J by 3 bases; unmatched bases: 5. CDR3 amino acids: CASSPELAGGYEQYF. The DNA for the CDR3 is TGCGCCAGCAGCCCGGAACTAGCGGGAGGCTACGAGCAGTACTTC.

Here the CDR3 DNA reads TGTGCCAGCAGAGGGAGTGGGGGGGTTGATGAGCAGTTCTTC. This codes for CASRGSGGVDEQFF. The chain links TRBV7-2 to TRBJ2-1, with TRBD2 matching 7 bases. CDR1 is SGHTA, CDR2 FQGNSA, per germline. J was trimmed by 8 bases and V by 6 bases; bases with no gene match: 10. The CDR3 consists of 14 residues.

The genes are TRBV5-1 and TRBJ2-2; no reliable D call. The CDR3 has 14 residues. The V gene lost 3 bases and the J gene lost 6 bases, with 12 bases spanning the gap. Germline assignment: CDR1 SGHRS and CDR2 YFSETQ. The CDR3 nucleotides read TGCGCCAGCAGCTCCGGTCTGTCCGCCGGGGAGCTGTTTTTT. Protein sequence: CASSSGLSAGELFF.

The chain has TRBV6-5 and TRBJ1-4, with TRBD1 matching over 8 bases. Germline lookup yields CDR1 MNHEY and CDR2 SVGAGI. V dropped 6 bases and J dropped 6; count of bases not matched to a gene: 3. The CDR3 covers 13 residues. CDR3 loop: CASRGQVHEKLFF. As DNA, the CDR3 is TGTGCCAGCAGGGGACAGGTACATGAAAAACTGTTTTTT.

Written as DNA, the CDR3 is TGTGCCAGCAGAGGAGTAGGTCCACCCTACGAGCAGTACTTC. Translating gives CASRGVGPPYEQYF. The chain employs TRBV6-1 and TRBJ2-7; D gene uncertain. Germline lookup yields CDR1 MNHNS and CDR2 SASEGT. V was clipped by 6 bases and J by 2 bases, with 14 bases between them. This CDR3 region has 14 residues.

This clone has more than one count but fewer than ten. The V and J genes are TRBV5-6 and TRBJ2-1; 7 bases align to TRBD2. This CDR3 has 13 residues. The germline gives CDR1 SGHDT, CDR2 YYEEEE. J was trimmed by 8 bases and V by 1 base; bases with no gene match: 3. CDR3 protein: CASSLRREYEQFF. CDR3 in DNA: TGTGCCAGCAGCTTGAGGCGGGAGTATGAGCAGTTCTTC.

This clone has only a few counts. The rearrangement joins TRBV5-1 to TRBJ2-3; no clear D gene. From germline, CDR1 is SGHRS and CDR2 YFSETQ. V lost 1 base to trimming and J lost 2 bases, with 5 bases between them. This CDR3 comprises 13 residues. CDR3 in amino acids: CASSLTYTDTQYF. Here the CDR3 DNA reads TGCGCCAGCAGCTTGACATACACAGATACGCAGTATTTT.

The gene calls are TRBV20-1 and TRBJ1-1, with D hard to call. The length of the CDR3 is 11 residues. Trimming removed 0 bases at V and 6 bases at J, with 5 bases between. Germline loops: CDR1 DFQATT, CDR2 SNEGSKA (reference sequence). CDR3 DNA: TGCAGTGCTAGAGACCGGGCTGAAGCTTTCTTT. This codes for CSARDRAEAFF.